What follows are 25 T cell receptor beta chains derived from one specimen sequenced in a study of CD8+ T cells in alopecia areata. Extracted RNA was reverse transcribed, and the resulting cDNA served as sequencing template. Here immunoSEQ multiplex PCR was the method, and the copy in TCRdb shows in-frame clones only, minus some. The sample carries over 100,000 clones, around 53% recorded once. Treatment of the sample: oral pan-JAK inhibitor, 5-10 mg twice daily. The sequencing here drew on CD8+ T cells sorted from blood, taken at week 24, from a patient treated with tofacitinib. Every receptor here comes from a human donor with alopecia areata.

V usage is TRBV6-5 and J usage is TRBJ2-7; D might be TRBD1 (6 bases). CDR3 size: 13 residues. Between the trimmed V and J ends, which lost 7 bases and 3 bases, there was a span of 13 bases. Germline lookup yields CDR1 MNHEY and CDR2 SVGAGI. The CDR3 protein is CASNGARGYEQYF. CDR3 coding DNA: TGTGCCAGCAACGGGGCCAGGGGCTACGAGCAGTACTTC.

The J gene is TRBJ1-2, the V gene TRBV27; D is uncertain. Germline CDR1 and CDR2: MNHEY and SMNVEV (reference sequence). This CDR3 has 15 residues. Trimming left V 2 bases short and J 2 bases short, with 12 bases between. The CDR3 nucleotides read TGTGCCAGCAGTTTAACGGCAGGATCCAACTATGGCTACACCTTC. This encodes CASSLTAGSNYGYTF.

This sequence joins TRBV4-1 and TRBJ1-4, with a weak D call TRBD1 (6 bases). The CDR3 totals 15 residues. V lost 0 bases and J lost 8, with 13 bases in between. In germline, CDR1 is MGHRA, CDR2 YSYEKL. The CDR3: CASSQEGGAGEKLFF. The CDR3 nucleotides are TGCGCCAGCAGCCAAGAGGGGGGGGCTGGGGAAAAACTGTTTTTT.

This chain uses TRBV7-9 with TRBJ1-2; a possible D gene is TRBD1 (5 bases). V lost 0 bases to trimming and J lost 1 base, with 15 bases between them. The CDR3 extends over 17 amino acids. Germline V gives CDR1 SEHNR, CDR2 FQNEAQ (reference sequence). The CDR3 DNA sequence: TGTGCCAGCAGCTTAGCCAGCGGGGGGACCATTAACTATGGCTACACCTTC. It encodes CASSLASGGTINYGYTF.

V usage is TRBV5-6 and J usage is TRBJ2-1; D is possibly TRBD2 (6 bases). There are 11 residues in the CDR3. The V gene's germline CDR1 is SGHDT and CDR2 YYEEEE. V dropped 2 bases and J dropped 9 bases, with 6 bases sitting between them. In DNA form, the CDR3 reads TGTGCCAGCAGCTTCGGGGGTGAGCAGTTCTTC. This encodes CASSFGGEQFF.

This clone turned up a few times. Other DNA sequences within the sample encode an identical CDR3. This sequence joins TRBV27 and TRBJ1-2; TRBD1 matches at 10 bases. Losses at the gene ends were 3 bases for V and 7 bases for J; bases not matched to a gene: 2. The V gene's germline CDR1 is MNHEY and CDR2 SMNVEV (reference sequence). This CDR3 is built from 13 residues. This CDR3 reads CASSLGTGVGYTF. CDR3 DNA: TGTGCCAGCAGTTTGGGGACAGGGGTTGGCTACACCTTC.

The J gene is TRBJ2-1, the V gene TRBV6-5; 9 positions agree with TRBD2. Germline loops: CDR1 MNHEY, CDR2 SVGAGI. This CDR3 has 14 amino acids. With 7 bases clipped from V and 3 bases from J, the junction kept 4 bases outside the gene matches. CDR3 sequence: CASMASGDYNEQFF. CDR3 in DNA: TGTGCCAGCATGGCTAGCGGGGACTACAATGAGCAGTTCTTC.

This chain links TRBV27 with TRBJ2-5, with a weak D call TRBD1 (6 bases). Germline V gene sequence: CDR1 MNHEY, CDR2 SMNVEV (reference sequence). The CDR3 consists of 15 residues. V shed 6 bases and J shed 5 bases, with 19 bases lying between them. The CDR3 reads CASSRGTFNGETQYF. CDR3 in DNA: TGTGCCAGCAGCCGTGGGACATTTAATGGGGAGACCCAGTACTTC.

DNA of the CDR3: TGTGCCTTCCAGAGGGTCACCGGGGAGCTGTTTTTT. Translation gives CAFQRVTGELFF. This rearrangement joins TRBV7-9 to TRBJ2-2; maybe TRBD2 (5 bases). CDR1 and CDR2 from the germline V gene are SEHNR and FQNEAQ (reference sequence). CDR3 length equals 12 residues. V lost 11 bases to trimming and J lost 4 bases, with 11 bases between them.

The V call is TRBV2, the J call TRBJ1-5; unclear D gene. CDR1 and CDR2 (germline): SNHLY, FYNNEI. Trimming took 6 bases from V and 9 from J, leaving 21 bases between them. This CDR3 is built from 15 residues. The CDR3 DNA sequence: TGTGCCAGCAGCTTAATCAGGAGGGATGTAGCGCCCCAGCATTTT. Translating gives CASSLIRRDVAPQHF.

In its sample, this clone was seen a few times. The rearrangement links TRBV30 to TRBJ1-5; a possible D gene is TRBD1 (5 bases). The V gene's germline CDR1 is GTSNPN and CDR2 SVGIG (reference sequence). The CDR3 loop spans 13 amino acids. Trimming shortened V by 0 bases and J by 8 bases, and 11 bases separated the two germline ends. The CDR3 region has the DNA TGTGCCTGGAGTGTTCTAGGAGGGGAGCCCCAGCATTTT. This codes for CAWSVLGGEPQHF. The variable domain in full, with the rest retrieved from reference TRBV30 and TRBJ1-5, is SQTIHQWPATLVQPVGSPLSLECTVEGTSNPNLYWYRQAAGRGLQLLFYSVGIGQISSEVPQNLSASRPQDRQFILSSKKLLLSDSGFYLCAWSVLGGEPQHFGDGTRLSIL.

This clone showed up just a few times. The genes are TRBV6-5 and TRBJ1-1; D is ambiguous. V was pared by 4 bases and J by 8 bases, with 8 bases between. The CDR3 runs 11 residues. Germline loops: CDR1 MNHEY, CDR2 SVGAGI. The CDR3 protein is CASSSMLEAFF. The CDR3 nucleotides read TGTGCCAGCAGTTCAATGTTGGAAGCTTTCTTT.

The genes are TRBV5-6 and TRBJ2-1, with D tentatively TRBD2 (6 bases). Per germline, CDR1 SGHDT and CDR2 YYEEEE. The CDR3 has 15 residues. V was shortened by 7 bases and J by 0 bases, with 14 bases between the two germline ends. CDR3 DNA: TGTGCCAGCCGCCGACGGGGGAGCTCCTACAATGAGCAGTTCTTC. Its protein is CASRRRGSSYNEQFF.

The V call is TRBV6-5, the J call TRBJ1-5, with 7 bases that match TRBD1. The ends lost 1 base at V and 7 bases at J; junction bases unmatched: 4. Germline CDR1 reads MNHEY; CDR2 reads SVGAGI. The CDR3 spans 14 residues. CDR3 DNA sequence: TGTGCCAGCAGTTACTGGGACAGCCGACAGCCCCAGCATTTT. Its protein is CASSYWDSRQPQHF.

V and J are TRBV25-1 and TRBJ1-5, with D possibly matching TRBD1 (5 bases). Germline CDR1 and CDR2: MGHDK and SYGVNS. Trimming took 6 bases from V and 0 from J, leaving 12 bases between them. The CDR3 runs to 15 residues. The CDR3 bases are TGTGCCAGCAGAACGACAGACCATAGCAATCAGCCCCAGCATTTT. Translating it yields CASRTTDHSNQPQHF.

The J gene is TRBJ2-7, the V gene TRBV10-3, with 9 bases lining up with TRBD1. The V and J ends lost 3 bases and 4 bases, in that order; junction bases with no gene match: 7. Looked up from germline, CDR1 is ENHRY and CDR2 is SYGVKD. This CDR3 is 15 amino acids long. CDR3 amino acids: CAISEEGTGRYEQYF. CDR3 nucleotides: TGTGCCATCAGTGAAGAGGGGACAGGGAGGTACGAGCAGTACTTC.

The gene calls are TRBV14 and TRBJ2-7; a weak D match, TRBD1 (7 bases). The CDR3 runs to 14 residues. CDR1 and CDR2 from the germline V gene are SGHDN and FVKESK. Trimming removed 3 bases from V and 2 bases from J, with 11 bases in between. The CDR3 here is CASSHGGGTYEQYF. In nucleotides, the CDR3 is TGTGCCAGCAGCCACGGAGGGGGCACCTACGAGCAGTACTTC.

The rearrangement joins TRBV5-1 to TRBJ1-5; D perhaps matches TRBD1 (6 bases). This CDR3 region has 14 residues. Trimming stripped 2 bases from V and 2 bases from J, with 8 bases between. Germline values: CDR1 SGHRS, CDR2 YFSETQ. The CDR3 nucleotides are TGCGCCAGCAGCTTCAGGGGTGGCAATCAGCCCCAGCATTTT. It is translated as CASSFRGGNQPQHF.

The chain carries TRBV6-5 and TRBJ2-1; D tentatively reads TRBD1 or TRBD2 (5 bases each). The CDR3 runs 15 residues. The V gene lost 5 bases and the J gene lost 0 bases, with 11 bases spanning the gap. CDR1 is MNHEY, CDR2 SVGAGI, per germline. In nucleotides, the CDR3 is TGTGCCAGCAGTACTCGGGGCCTCTCCTACAATGAGCAGTTCTTC. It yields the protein CASSTRGLSYNEQFF.

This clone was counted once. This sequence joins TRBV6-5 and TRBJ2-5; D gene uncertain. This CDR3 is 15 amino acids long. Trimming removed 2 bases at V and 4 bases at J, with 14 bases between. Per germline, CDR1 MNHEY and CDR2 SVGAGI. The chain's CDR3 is CASSYGQNSGETQYF. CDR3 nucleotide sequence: TGTGCCAGCAGTTACGGGCAGAATTCAGGAGAGACCCAGTACTTC.

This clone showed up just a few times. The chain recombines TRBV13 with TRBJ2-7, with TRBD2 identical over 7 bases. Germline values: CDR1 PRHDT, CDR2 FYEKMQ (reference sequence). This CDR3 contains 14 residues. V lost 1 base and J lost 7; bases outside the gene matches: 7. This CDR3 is CASSLDGGLREQYF. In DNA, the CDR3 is TGTGCCAGCAGCTTAGACGGGGGACTACGGGAGCAGTACTTC.

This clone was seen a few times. The DNA of the CDR3 is TGTGCCACCAGGAACACTGGACAGGGCGGTCAGCCCCAGCATTTT. Its protein product is CATRNTGQGGQPQHF. The rearrangement links TRBV15 to TRBJ1-5, with 8 bases matching TRBD1. CDR1 is LNHNV, CDR2 YYDKDF, per germline (reference sequence). The CDR3 consists of 15 residues. The V segment lost 6 bases and the J segment 6 bases; nucleotides outside the gene matches: 10.

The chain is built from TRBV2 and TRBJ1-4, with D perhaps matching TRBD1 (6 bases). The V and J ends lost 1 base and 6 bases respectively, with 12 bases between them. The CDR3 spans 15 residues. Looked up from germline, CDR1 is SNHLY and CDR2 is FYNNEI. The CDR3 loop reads CASSEGYRVDEKLFF. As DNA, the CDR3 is TGTGCCAGCAGTGAAGGGTACAGGGTGGATGAAAAACTGTTTTTT.

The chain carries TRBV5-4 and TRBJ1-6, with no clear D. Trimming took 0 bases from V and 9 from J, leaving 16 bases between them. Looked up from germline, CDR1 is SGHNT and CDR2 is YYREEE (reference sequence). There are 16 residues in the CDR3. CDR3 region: CASSLEFPSMSSPLHF. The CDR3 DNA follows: TGTGCCAGCAGCTTGGAGTTCCCCTCTATGAGTTCACCCCTCCACTTT.

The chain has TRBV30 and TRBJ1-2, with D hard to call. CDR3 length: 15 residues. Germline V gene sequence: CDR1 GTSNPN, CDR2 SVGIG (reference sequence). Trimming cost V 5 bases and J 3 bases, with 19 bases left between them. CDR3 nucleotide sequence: TGTGCCTGGGAGTTGTCGGACCGCGTGGACTATGGCTACACCTTC. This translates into CAWELSDRVDYGYTF.